This TCR beta chain was identified during a study of shared T cell receptors in the human thymus. Sequencing used immunoSEQ multiplex PCR; TCRdb keeps in-frame clones, though not all of them. This table holds hundreds of thousands of clones, 88% found once. V shed 4 bases, J shed 7 bases, and the junction held 8 bases outside the gene matches. In germline, CDR1 is SGHNT, CDR2 YYREEE (reference sequence). The CDR3 loop spans 15 amino acids. Separately, the same data were catalogued under a study of human thymus T cells.

The rearrangement uses TRBV5-4 and TRBJ2-1, with 10 bases identical to TRBD1. The clonotype was recovered from a boy in the first two years of life with a congenital heart defect. Material: thymocytes. CDR3 protein: CASSHDRGLSNEQFF. DNA of the CDR3: TGTGCCAGCAGCCACGACAGGGGGCTTAGTAATGAGCAGTTCTTC.